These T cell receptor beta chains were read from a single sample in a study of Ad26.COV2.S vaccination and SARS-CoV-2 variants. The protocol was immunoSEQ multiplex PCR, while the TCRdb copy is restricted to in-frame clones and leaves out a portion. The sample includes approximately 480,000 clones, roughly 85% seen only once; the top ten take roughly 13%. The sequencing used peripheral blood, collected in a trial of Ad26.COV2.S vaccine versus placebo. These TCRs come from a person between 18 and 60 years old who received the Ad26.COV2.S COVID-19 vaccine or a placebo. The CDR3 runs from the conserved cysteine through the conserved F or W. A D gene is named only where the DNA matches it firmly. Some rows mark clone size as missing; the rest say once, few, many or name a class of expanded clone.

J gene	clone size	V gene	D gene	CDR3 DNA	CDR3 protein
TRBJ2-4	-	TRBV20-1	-	TGCAGTGCTAGTGGCGATCTAGCCAAAAACATTCAGTACTTC	CSASGDLAKNIQYF
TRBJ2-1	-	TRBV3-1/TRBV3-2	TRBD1	TGTGCCAGCGGCCCGGGACAGCTAAATGAGCAGTTCTTC	CASGPGQLNEQFF
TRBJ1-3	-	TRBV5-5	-	TGTGCCAGCAGCTTGGGGGGCTCTGGAAACACCATATATTTT	CASSLGGSGNTIYF
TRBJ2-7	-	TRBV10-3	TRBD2	TGTGCCATCAGTGAACTAGCGGGAGTCGGCGAGCAGTACTTC	CAISELAGVGEQYF
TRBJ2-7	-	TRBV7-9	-	TGTGCCAGCGGACGAGACAGGTACGAGCAGTACTTC	CASGRDRYEQYF
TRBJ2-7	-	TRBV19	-	TGTGCCAGTAGTATAGTGGGGTTGAGCTCCTACGAGCAGTACTTC	CASSIVGLSSYEQYF
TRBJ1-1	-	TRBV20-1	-	TGCAGTGCTAGACGGACACCAGAAGCTTTCTTT	CSARRTPEAFF
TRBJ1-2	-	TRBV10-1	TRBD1	TGCGCCAGCGACCAGCTGACAGGGTATGAGTATGGCTACACCTTC	CASDQLTGYEYGYTF
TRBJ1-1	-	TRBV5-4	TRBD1	TGTGCCAGCAGCTTAGGGGGGCTGACAGGGATGATAACTGAAGCTTTCTTT	CASSLGGLTGMITEAFF
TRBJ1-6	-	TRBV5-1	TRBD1	TGCGCCAGCAGCCTGACAGGGGCCGCCTCCTATAATTCACCCCTCCACTTT	CASSLTGAASYNSPLHF
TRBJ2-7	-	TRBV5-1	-	TGCGCCAGCAGCTTAGGACACCTGACGAGCTCCTACGAGCAGTACTTC	CASSLGHLTSSYEQYF
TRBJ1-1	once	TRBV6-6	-	TGTGCCAGCAGTACCGCAGGGAGCGACACTGAAGCTTTCTTT	CASSTAGSDTEAFF
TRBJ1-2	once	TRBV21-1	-	TGTGCCAGCAGCAAAGACAGGGACGATTTCCATGGCTACACCTTC	CASSKDRDDFHGYTF
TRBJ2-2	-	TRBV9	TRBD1	TGTGCCAGCAGCGTAGGGACAGGGGTTAGCACCGGGGAGCTGTTTTTT	CASSVGTGVSTGELFF
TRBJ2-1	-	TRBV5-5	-	TGTGCCAGCACGGCCTTCCGGGTAAGCTACAATGAGCAGTTCTTC	CASTAFRVSYNEQFF
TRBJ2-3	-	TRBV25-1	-	TGTGCCAGCGCTCGGGACAACACAGATACGCAGTATTTT	CASARDNTDTQYF
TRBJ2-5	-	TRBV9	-	TGTGCCAGCAGCGTAGGGCGGTTCGGGGAGACCCAGTACTTC	CASSVGRFGETQYF
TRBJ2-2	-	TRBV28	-	TGTGCCAGCAGTTGGTCCAGGGGACTGGCCGGGGAGCTGTTTTTT	CASSWSRGLAGELFF
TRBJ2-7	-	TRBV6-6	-	TGTGCCAGCAGTTACGTCAGGGTCTCCTACGAGCAGTACTTC	CASSYVRVSYEQYF
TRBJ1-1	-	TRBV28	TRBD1	TGTGCCAGCAGTCCGCTCCTAGGGGGCGCGGGGCGGGGCACTGAAGCTTTCTTT	CASSPLLGGAGRGTEAFF
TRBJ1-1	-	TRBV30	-	TGTGCCTGGAGTCCCCTAGGGTGGGGGGCTTTCTTT	CAWSPLGWGAFF
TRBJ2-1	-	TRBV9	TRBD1	TGTGCCAGCAGCTCGGGGACAGGGGATAACAATGAGCAGTTCTTC	CASSSGTGDNNEQFF
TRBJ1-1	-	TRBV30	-	TGTGCCTGGATATCCGTCAGACCTGAAGCTTTCTTT	CAWISVRPEAFF
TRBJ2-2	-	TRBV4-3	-	TGCGCCAGCAGCCAAGGGGACCGGGACTCGAACACCGGGGAGCTGTTTTTT	CASSQGDRDSNTGELFF
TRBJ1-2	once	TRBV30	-	TGTGCCTCCTTTGGGATGAGCGATGGCTACACCTTC	CASFGMSDGYTF
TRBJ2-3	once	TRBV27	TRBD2	TGTGCCAGCAGTTTATCGGGGAGGGTAAGCACAGATACGCAGTATTTT	CASSLSGRVSTDTQYF
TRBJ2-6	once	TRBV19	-	TGTGCCAGTAGTATCTTGGCGGCCACTGGGGCCAACGTCCTGACTTTC	CASSILAATGANVLTF
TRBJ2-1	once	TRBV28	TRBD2	TGTGCCAGCAGTGGGGGGACTAGCGGTACTTACAATGAGCAGTTCTTC	CASSGGTSGTYNEQFF
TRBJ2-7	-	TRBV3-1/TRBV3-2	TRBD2	TGTGCCAGCAGCCAGGACCTAGCGGGAGCCCCGGGCGAGCAGTACTTC	CASSQDLAGAPGEQYF
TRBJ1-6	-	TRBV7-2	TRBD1	TGTGCCAGCAGCGGGGCCGGGACAGCCAATTCACCCCTCCACTTT	CASSGAGTANSPLHF
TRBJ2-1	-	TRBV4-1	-	TGCGCCAGCAGCACCCCGGGACTCCGCCGGGAGCAGTTCTTC	CASSTPGLRREQFF
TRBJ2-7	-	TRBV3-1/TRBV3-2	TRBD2	TGTGCCAGCAGCCAAGTGGCTAGCGGGCAGGGGTGGGCCTACGAGCAGTACTTC	CASSQVASGQGWAYEQYF
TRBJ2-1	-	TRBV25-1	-	TGTGCCAGCAGTGTTACAAGTCCCAATGAGCAGTTCTTC	CASSVTSPNEQFF
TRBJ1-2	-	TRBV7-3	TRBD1	TGTGCCAGCAGCCCAGAGGACAGGGGGCGCGGTGGCTACACCTTC	CASSPEDRGRGGYTF
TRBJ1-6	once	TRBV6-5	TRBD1	TGTGCCAGCAACAGGGGTAATTCACCCCTCCACTTT	CASNRGNSPLHF
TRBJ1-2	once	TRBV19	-	TGTGCCAGTAGGTGGGGACCTAACTATGGCTACACCTTC	CASRWGPNYGYTF
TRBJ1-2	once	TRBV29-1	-	TGCAGCGCGGTGGGGGCGGGGGATGGCTACACCTTC	CSAVGAGDGYTF
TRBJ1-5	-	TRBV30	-	TGTGCCTGGAGTCCCGTACGGGTCAATCAGCCCCAGCATTTT	CAWSPVRVNQPQHF
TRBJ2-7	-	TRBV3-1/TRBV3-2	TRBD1	TGTGCCAGCAGCCAGGATGGGACGAGGGGGCGAGAGCAGTACTTC	CASSQDGTRGREQYF
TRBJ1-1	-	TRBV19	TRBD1	TGTGCCAGTACGGACAGGGGGCGAACTGAAGCTTTCTTT	CASTDRGRTEAFF
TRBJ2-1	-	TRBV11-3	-	TGTGCCAGCAGCTTGGTTCTAGCGAGCTACAATGAGCAGTTCTTC	CASSLVLASYNEQFF
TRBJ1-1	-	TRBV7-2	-	TGTGCCAGCAGCTTGGCGGCAGGCACTGAAGCTTTCTTT	CASSLAAGTEAFF
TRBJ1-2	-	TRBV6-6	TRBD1	TGTGCCAGCAGGGGGACAGGGGAAGGCTACACCTTC	CASRGTGEGYTF
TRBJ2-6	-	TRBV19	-	TGTGCCAGTAGTATAGAAGGGACGTTCTCTGGGGCCAACGTCCTGACTTTC	CASSIEGTFSGANVLTF
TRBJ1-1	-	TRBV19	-	TGTGCCAGTAGTCGCCCTCTGGCCATGAACACTGAAGCTTTCTTT	CASSRPLAMNTEAFF
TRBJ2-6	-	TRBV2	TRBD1	TGTGCCAGCAGTGGGGACAGGACCCTCTCTGGGGCCAACGTCCTGACTTTC	CASSGDRTLSGANVLTF
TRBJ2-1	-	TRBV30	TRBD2	TGTGCCTGGAGTGTATGGGGGGGAAGTAGCGGCAATGAGCAGTTCTTC	CAWSVWGGSSGNEQFF